This T cell receptor (beta chain) was sequenced for a study of monozygotic twins with cystic fibrosis. The junction had 1 base not matched to a gene; V was cut back by 1 base and J by 1 base. CDR3 size: 16 residues. Germline CDR1 and CDR2: LGHNA and YNFKEQ. The sample holds one count of this clone. Sequencing used immunoSEQ multiplex PCR; TCRdb keeps in-frame clones, though not all of them. The data contain some 31,000 clones, just under 85% of them singletons. V gene TRBV4-2 combines with J gene TRBJ2-1, with 10 bases matching TRBD2. The sequencing sample was made of blood. This receptor was taken from a girl aged 2 to 10 with cystic fibrosis. The CDR3 loop reads CASSQVLAGSYNEQFF. CDR3 bases: TGTGCCAGCAGCCAAGTACTAGCGGGGTCCTACAATGAGCAGTTCTTC.